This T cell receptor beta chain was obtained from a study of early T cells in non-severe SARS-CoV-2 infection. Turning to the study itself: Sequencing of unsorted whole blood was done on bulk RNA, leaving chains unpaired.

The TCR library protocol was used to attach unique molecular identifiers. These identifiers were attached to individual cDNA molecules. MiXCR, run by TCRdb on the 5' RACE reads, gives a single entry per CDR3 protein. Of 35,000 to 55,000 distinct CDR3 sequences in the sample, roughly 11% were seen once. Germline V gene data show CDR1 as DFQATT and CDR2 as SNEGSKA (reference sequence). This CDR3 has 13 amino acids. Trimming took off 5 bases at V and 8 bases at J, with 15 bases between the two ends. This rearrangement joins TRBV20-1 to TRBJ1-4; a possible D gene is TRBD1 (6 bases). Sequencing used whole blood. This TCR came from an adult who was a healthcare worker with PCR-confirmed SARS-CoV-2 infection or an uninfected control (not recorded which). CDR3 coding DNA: TGCAGTGCTTTCTCAGGGGACTCGGAAAAACTGTTTTTT. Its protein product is CSAFSGDSEKLFF.